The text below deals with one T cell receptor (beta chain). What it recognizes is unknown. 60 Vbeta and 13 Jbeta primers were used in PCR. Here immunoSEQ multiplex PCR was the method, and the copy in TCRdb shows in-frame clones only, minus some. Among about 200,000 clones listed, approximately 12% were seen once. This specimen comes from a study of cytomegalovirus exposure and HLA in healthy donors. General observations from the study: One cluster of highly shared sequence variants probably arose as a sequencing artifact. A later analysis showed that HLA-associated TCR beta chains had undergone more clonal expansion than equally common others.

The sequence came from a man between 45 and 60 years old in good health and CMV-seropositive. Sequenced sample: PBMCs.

The CDR3 DNA sequence: TGTGCCAGCAGCGATCGGACAGGGAACGGCTACACCTTC. It specifies CASSDRTGNGYTF. The chain has TRBV7-3 and TRBJ1-2; 8 bases are shared with TRBD1. The V and J ends lost 5 bases and 8 bases, in that order; junction bases with no gene match: 7. Germline-derived CDR1 and CDR2 are SGHTA and FQGTGA. The CDR3 is 13 residues long.